Listed below are T cell receptor beta chains from one sample, sequenced in a study of T cell responses to AZD1222 COVID-19 vaccine. Generated by immunoSEQ multiplex PCR, the TCRdb table keeps only in-frame clones and is missing some. The table has 90,000 to 150,000 clones, 85% to 90% seen once. The starting material was peripheral blood, obtained on day 0 of AZD1222 vaccination. The origin of the receptors is an adult in good health. CDR3s include the opening cysteine and the closing phenylalanine or tryptophan. Each record gives: J gene, clone size, V gene, D gene, CDR3 DNA, CDR3 protein. A D gene is named only where the DNA matches it firmly. A clone size is listed for some rows: how often the clone was seen (once, few, many), or a class if it is expanded.

TRBJ1-1,-,TRBV10-3,-,TGTGCCATCAGCCCCTCCGGCCTATCGACTGAAGCTTTCTTT,CAISPSGLSTEAFF
TRBJ1-4,-,TRBV30,-,TGTGCCTGGAGTGTATCAGATGAAAAACTGTTTTTT,CAWSVSDEKLFF
TRBJ2-5,-,TRBV27,TRBD1,TGTGCCAGCAGTTTAAGGGGTACAGGGGAAGAGACCCAGTACTTC,CASSLRGTGEETQYF
TRBJ1-1,-,TRBV4-1,-,TGCGCCAGCAGCCAAGATCTGCAGGGGAACACTGAAGCTTTCTTT,CASSQDLQGNTEAFF
TRBJ2-1,-,TRBV2,TRBD1,TGTGCCACCCGGGACAGGGGGCAGTATGAGCAGTTCTTC,CATRDRGQYEQFF
TRBJ2-3,-,TRBV2,TRBD2,TGTGCCAGCAGAATAATACTGGGACTAGCGGGGGAGGCAGATACGCAGTATTTT,CASRIILGLAGEADTQYF
TRBJ1-5,-,TRBV3-1/TRBV3-2,TRBD1,TGTGCCAGCAGCCGGTCCGGGACAGGGGACAGGGCCCAGCATTTT,CASSRSGTGDRAQHF
TRBJ2-5,-,TRBV5-6,TRBD2,TGTGCCAGCAGCTTGGCCAGGCTAGCGGGAGTAGAGACCCAGTACTTC,CASSLARLAGVETQYF
TRBJ2-3,-,TRBV9,-,TGTGCCAGCAGCGTAGTAGGGGGGGGCGCAGATACGCAGTATTTT,CASSVVGGGADTQYF
TRBJ2-7,-,TRBV6-5,TRBD1,TGTGCCAGCACCTACGGACAGGGCGTCCACGAGCAGTACTTC,CASTYGQGVHEQYF
TRBJ2-3,-,TRBV18,TRBD2,TGTGCCAGCTCACCGGACGGACTAGCGGGAAAAGGCACAGATACGCAGTATTTT,CASSPDGLAGKGTDTQYF
TRBJ2-2,-,TRBV11-2,-,TGTGCCAGCAGCCGGGACACCGCCGGGGAGCTGTTTTTT,CASSRDTAGELFF
TRBJ1-6,many,TRBV19,-,TGTGCCAGTAGCTTCGCAGGCAGCGATTCACCCCTCCACTTT,CASSFAGSDSPLHF
TRBJ2-1,-,TRBV5-6,-,TGTGCCAGCAGCTTCAGGGCAGGGAATAATGAGCAGTTCTTC,CASSFRAGNNEQFF
TRBJ1-1,-,TRBV19,-,TGTGCCAGTAGGACCACCTGGGGATCCAACACTGAAGCTTTCTTT,CASRTTWGSNTEAFF
TRBJ2-5,-,TRBV12-5,-,TGTGCTAGTGGCCCTAGGGGCGGGCAAGAGACCCAGTACTTC,CASGPRGGQETQYF
TRBJ2-1,-,TRBV7-6,-,TGTGCCAGCAGCTTAGTGGCAGGGGTGCTCAATGAGCAGTTCTTC,CASSLVAGVLNEQFF
TRBJ1-1,-,TRBV7-9,TRBD1,TGTGCCAGCAGCTCCTCCGGACAGGGGTTCACTGAAGCTTTCTTT,CASSSSGQGFTEAFF
TRBJ2-6,once,TRBV5-1,TRBD1,TGCGCCAGCAGCCCGGGACAGTTGCTCTCTGGGGCCAACGTCCTGACTTTC,CASSPGQLLSGANVLTF
TRBJ1-6,-,TRBV5-5,-,TGTGCCAGCAGCTTGTGGGACTACCTGAATTCACCCCTCCACTTT,CASSLWDYLNSPLHF
TRBJ2-1,-,TRBV14,-,TGTGCCAGCAGCCAAGAAGCAGGGGACTCCTACAATGAGCAGTTCTTC,CASSQEAGDSYNEQFF
TRBJ2-2,-,TRBV13,-,TGTGCCAGCAGCTTAGTCGGGCAGAGCACCGGGGAGCTGTTTTTT,CASSLVGQSTGELFF
TRBJ2-7,-,TRBV6-5,-,TGTGCCAGCAGTTATGTCGGCTACGAGCAGTACTTC,CASSYVGYEQYF
TRBJ1-4,-,TRBV3-1/TRBV3-2,-,TGTGCCAGCAGCCGGGGAGGGGGAACAACTAATGAAAAACTGTTTTTT,CASSRGGGTTNEKLFF
TRBJ1-1,-,TRBV11-2,-,TGTGCCAGCAGCCCCTCCCCAGGGAACACTGAAGCTTTCTTT,CASSPSPGNTEAFF
TRBJ1-4,-,TRBV7-9,-,TGTGCCAGCAGCCAGGGACCGATTAATGAAAAACTGTTTTTT,CASSQGPINEKLFF
TRBJ2-5,-,TRBV6-5,-,TGTGCCAGCAGTCCCCAGGGACGAGAAGAGACCCAGTACTTC,CASSPQGREETQYF
TRBJ1-6,once,TRBV5-4,TRBD1,TGTGCCAGCAGCCGAGGACAGGGGAGTAATTCACCCCTCCACTTT,CASSRGQGSNSPLHF
TRBJ2-3,once,TRBV18,-,TGTGCCAGCTCCCCCTTCCCCCTGGAGGGCGCAGATACGCAGTATTTT,CASSPFPLEGADTQYF
TRBJ2-1,-,TRBV10-1,-,TGCGCCAGCATGTCGGGAGAAGGATCGCGGGAGCAGTTCTTC,CASMSGEGSREQFF
TRBJ2-1,once,TRBV6-5,-,TGTGCCAGCAGTTACGGCTCTACCTACAATGAGCAGTTCTTC,CASSYGSTYNEQFF
TRBJ1-4,-,TRBV29-1,-,TGCAGCGTTGCCGGGGGACACCAAACTAATGAAAAACTGTTTTTT,CSVAGGHQTNEKLFF
TRBJ2-2,-,TRBV5-1,-,TGCGCCAGCAGCTTGGGGCTAACCGGGGAGCTGTTTTTT,CASSLGLTGELFF
TRBJ1-6,-,TRBV27,-,TGTGCCAGCAGTGGGACCGAAAATTCACCCCTCCACTTT,CASSGTENSPLHF
TRBJ2-1,-,TRBV2,-,TGTGCCAGCAGTGAATCTTACTACAATGAGCAGTTCTTC,CASSESYYNEQFF
TRBJ1-4,-,TRBV2,TRBD1,TGTGCCAGCAGAGCGCAGGGGGGCACTAATGAAAAACTGTTTTTT,CASRAQGGTNEKLFF
TRBJ1-2,-,TRBV2,-,TGTGCCAGCAGTGGGCTGCAGGGCCTCCTATTTAACTATGGCTACACCTTC,CASSGLQGLLFNYGYTF
TRBJ1-2,-,TRBV7-9,-,TGTGCCAGCAGCTTCCAAGATTATGGCTATGGCTACACCTTC,CASSFQDYGYGYTF
TRBJ1-6,once,TRBV2,TRBD1,TGTGCCAGCAAGGGGACAGGGGCTTCTTCACCCCTCCACTTT,CASKGTGASSPLHF
TRBJ1-4,-,TRBV7-6,-,TGTGCCAGCAGCGCCGGGGAAAAACTGTTTTTT,CASSAGEKLFF
TRBJ1-1,-,TRBV3-1/TRBV3-2,-,TGTGCCAGCAGCCCAAGACGACAGAACACTGAAGCTTTCTTT,CASSPRRQNTEAFF
TRBJ2-1,-,TRBV19,TRBD2,TGTGCCAGTAGTGATAGCGGGAGGGTCTACAATGAGCAGTTCTTC,CASSDSGRVYNEQFF
TRBJ1-6,few,TRBV30,-,TGTGCCTGGAGACCGGGTACGGCACCCCTCCACTTT,CAWRPGTAPLHF
TRBJ2-7,-,TRBV5-1,TRBD2,TGCGCCAGCAGCTCGATGACTAGCATGGTCGAGCAGTACTTC,CASSSMTSMVEQYF
TRBJ2-7,-,TRBV3-1/TRBV3-2,-,TGTGCCAGCAGCCTGTCTGCCGGCTACGAGCAGTACTTC,CASSLSAGYEQYF
TRBJ1-2,-,TRBV6-1,TRBD1,TGTGCCAGCAGTGAAAGACAGGGGGAAGGCTACACCTTC,CASSERQGEGYTF
TRBJ2-7,-,TRBV7-9,-,TGTGCCAGCAGCTTAGCTTCTGGGCAGGCCTACGAGCAGTACTTC,CASSLASGQAYEQYF
TRBJ2-5,-,TRBV10-2,-,TGCGCCAGCAGCGGCGAAGCTACCCAGTACTTC,CASSGEATQYF
TRBJ1-6,-,TRBV10-3,TRBD1,TGTGCCATCAGTGGGACAGGTCAAAATTCACCCCTCCACTTT,CAISGTGQNSPLHF
TRBJ2-2,-,TRBV18,-,TGTGCCAGCTCCATTCCGCGGGACTGGGGCACCGGGGAGCTGTTTTTT,CASSIPRDWGTGELFF
TRBJ1-6,-,TRBV9,TRBD1,TGTGCCAGCAGCGTAGGAGCAGGGGGAATGGGTTCACCCCTCCACTTT,CASSVGAGGMGSPLHF
TRBJ2-7,-,TRBV27,TRBD2,TGTGCCAGCAGTTTTAGCGGGGGGTACGAGCAGTACTTC,CASSFSGGYEQYF
TRBJ2-5,-,TRBV3-1/TRBV3-2,TRBD1,TGTGCCAGCAGCCAAGACCCCGGTGGACAGGGAGAGACCCAGTACTTC,CASSQDPGGQGETQYF
TRBJ2-5,-,TRBV4-1,-,TGCGCCAGCAGCGACCGGTGGCTGACGGAGACCCAGTACTTC,CASSDRWLTETQYF
TRBJ1-5,-,TRBV19,TRBD1,TGTGCCAGTAGTTCGGGGACAGGGTCTTCCAATCAGCCCCAGCATTTT,CASSSGTGSSNQPQHF